Listed here are 11 T cell receptor beta chains from one sample, sequenced in a study of blood T cell repertoires in COVID-19. Some clones are missing from TCRdb's copy, which holds only in-frame ones; the method was immunoSEQ multiplex PCR. The sample includes around 320,000 clones, roughly 90% of them seen just once. Sequenced material: peripheral blood. These receptors all come from a man aged 18 to 29 with active or convalescent COVID-19.

This chain uses TRBV7-2 with TRBJ2-3; D might be TRBD2 (5 bases). The CDR3 is 15 residues long. Per germline, CDR1 SGHTA and CDR2 FQGNSA. The V end lost 8 bases, the J end lost 2 bases, and 17 bases lay between the germline ends. The CDR3 bases are TGTGCCAGCGGATTAGCGATATCAGTCACAGATACGCAGTATTTT. Amino acids: CASGLAISVTDTQYF.

The chain combines TRBV5-1 with TRBJ2-1; D perhaps matches TRBD2 (6 bases). V shed 0 bases and J shed 7 bases, with 14 bases lying between them. CDR1 SGHRS and CDR2 YFSETQ come from the germline V gene. The CDR3 consists of 15 residues. The CDR3 spells CASSLVASGGNEQFF. In nucleotides, the CDR3 is TGCGCCAGCAGCTTGGTGGCGAGCGGAGGGAATGAGCAGTTCTTC.

The V gene is TRBV6-1, the J gene TRBJ2-2, with 9 positions matching TRBD2. With 2 bases clipped from V and 7 bases from J, the junction kept 8 bases outside the gene matches. In germline, CDR1 is MNHNS, CDR2 SASEGT. This CDR3 spans 16 amino acids. CDR3 sequence: CASSELAGSLNGELFF. The DNA of the CDR3 is TGTGCCAGCAGTGAACTAGCGGGGTCATTAAACGGGGAGCTGTTTTTT.

The rearrangement links TRBV27 to TRBJ2-5, with TRBD2 as a possible D gene (5 bases). The CDR3 is made up of 13 amino acids. Germline CDR1 and CDR2: MNHEY and SMNVEV (reference sequence). V dropped 6 bases and J dropped 3 bases, with 11 bases sitting between them. The CDR3 nucleotides are TGTGCCAGCAGGCCCCTCGGGGAAGAGACCCAGTACTTC. Translated: CASRPLGEETQYF.

J is TRBJ1-1 and V is TRBV28; D not resolved. Germline loops: CDR1 MDHEN, CDR2 SYDVKM. The ends were cut back, 7 bases at V and 4 bases at J, with 10 bases in the middle. The CDR3 length is 12 residues. The CDR3 is CASNLLGTEAFF. Here the CDR3 DNA reads TGTGCCAGCAACTTACTAGGCACTGAAGCTTTCTTT.

The CDR3 protein is CASSVAPNTEAFF. The CDR3 DNA follows: TGTGCCAGCAGCGTAGCTCCGAACACTGAAGCTTTCTTT. The J gene is TRBJ1-1, the V gene TRBV9; D not certain. V dropped 0 bases and J dropped 1 base, with 4 bases sitting between them. This CDR3 region has 13 residues. Germline CDR1 reads SGDLS; CDR2 reads YYNGEE.

The chain combines TRBV3-1 (or the pseudogene TRBV3-2) with TRBJ2-7; maybe TRBD2 (5 bases). The CDR3 extends over 15 amino acids. Trimming took off 1 base at V and 6 bases at J, with 16 bases between the two ends. Per the germline V gene, CDR1 is LGHDT and CDR2 is YNNKEL (reference sequence). The CDR3 loop reads CASSQGAVSRGEQYF. The CDR3 DNA reads TGTGCCAGCAGCCAAGGGGCGGTGAGCCGGGGCGAGCAGTACTTC.

The chain uses TRBV23-1 and TRBJ2-5; 7 positions agree with TRBD1. TRBV23-1 is assigned to the ORF class and has an uncertain function. J was trimmed by 0 bases and V by 4 bases; bases with no gene match: 8. This CDR3 is built from 16 residues. The CDR3 loop reads CASSRLTGVHQETQYF. In DNA, the CDR3 is TGCGCCAGCAGTCGCCTCACAGGGGTCCACCAAGAGACCCAGTACTTC.

This rearrangement joins TRBV3-1 (or the pseudogene TRBV3-2) to TRBJ1-5; D might be TRBD1 (5 bases). V was shortened by 4 bases and J by 2 bases, with 15 bases between the two germline ends. The CDR3 has 16 amino acids. Germline loops: CDR1 LGHDT, CDR2 YNNKEL (reference sequence). The CDR3 reads CASSLGTPAGNQPQHF. The DNA for the CDR3 is TGTGCCAGCAGCCTTGGGACTCCCGCCGGCAATCAGCCCCAGCATTTT.

The chain is built from TRBV18 and TRBJ1-1; tentative D call: TRBD1 (5 bases). The V and J ends lost 4 bases and 4 bases respectively, with 13 bases between them. The CDR3 runs to 14 residues. Germline-derived CDR1 and CDR2 are KGHSH and LQKENI. The CDR3 reads CASSHSSQVTEAFF. DNA of the CDR3: TGTGCCAGCTCACACTCCTCACAGGTCACTGAAGCTTTCTTT.

This chain links TRBV6-5 with TRBJ1-1; D is undetermined. Germline V CDR1 and CDR2: MNHEY, SVGAGI. The germline V and J ends were trimmed by 6 bases and 2 bases, with 16 bases remaining between them. The CDR3 is 15 amino acids. In DNA form, the CDR3 reads TGTGCCAGCAGACACATCCGGGGTTTTAACACTGAAGCTTTCTTT. This codes for CASRHIRGFNTEAFF.